This T cell receptor (beta chain) was obtained from a study of cytomegalovirus exposure and HLA in healthy donors. J gave up 2 bases and V 6 bases, and 10 bases lay outside the gene matches. Germline CDR1 reads MNHNY; CDR2 reads SVGAGI (reference sequence). This CDR3 spans 16 amino acids. In the case of this clone: Its antigen is not known.

Findings and caveats of the study: Presence/absence analyses assumed roughly uniform sequencing depth across donors. Productive status was seen about 90% or about 30% of the time for most TCR beta V segments in an earlier analysis.

It was with 60 Vbeta and 13 Jbeta primers that the PCR ran. Repertoires were generated with immunoSEQ multiplex PCR, while TCRdb's copy carries only in-frame clones and drops some. The sample includes 100,000 or so clones, 78% of them seen just once. This receptor was obtained from a man aged 25-45 years in good health and CMV-seronegative. This rearrangement joins TRBV6-6 to TRBJ1-2; 9 positions agree with TRBD1. The sample comprised PBMCs. The CDR3 bases are TGTGCCAGCAGGGAAACAGGGGGCTCCTCAAACTATGGCTACACCTTC. This encodes CASRETGGSSNYGYTF.